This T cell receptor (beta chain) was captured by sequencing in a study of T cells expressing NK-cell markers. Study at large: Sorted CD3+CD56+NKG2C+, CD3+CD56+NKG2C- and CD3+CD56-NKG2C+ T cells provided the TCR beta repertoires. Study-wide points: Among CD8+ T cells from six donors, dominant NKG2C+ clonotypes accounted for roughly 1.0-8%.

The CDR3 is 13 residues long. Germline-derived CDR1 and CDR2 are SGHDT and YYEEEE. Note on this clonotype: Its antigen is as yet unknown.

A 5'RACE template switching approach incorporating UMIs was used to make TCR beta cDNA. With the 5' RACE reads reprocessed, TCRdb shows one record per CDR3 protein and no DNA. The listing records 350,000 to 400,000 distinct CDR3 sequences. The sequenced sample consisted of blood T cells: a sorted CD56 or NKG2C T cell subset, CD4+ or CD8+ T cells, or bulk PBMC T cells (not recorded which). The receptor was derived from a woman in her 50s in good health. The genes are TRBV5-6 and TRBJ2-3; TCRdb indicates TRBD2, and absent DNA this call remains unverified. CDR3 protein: CASSFQGRDTQYF.